Listed below are T cell receptor beta chains from one sample, sequenced in a study of T cells in Graves' hyperthyroidism and ophthalmopathy. Each CDR3 protein gets one entry after TCRdb re-called the multiplex PCR reads with MiXCR. In the table there are hundreds of thousands of distinct CDR3 sequences, 46% of which are singletons. The material sequenced was peripheral blood or thyroid tissue (not recorded which). The receptor set was obtained from a woman aged 18-29 years with Graves' hyperthyroidism. The CDR3 runs from the conserved cysteine through the conserved F or W. The order of the fields is clone size, V gene, J gene, D gene, CDR3 protein, CDR3 DNA. A D gene is named only where the DNA matches it firmly. Rows may omit the clone size; those that give it use once, few, many or a size class.

clone size: many; V gene: TRBV29-1; J gene: TRBJ2-7; D gene: NA; CDR3 protein: CSVEVGGYEQYF; CDR3 DNA: TGCAGCGTTGAAGTTGGGGGTTACGAGCAGTACTTC
clone size: few; V gene: TRBV5-3; J gene: TRBJ2-7; D gene: NA; CDR3 protein: CALQGEGEQYF; CDR3 DNA: TGTGCCCTGCAGGGTGAGGGTGAGCAGTACTTC
clone size: NA; V gene: TRBV7-9; J gene: TRBJ1-6; D gene: TRBD1; CDR3 protein: CASSLTGTDNSPLHF; CDR3 DNA: TGTGCCAGCAGCTTAACAGGGACAGATAATTCACCCCTCCACTTT
clone size: NA; V gene: TRBV7-2; J gene: TRBJ1-1; D gene: NA; CDR3 protein: CASSLAGARYTEAFF; CDR3 DNA: TGTGCCAGCAGCTTAGCCGGGGCCCGGTACACTGAAGCTTTCTTT
clone size: NA; V gene: TRBV10-3; J gene: TRBJ1-5; D gene: TRBD1; CDR3 protein: CAISGQGSNQPQHF; CDR3 DNA: TGTGCCATCAGTGGACAGGGAAGCAATCAGCCCCAGCATTTT
clone size: NA; V gene: TRBV10-3; J gene: TRBJ1-4; D gene: NA; CDR3 protein: CASTFDEKLFF; CDR3 DNA: TGTGCCAGCACTTTCGATGAAAAACTGTTTTTT
clone size: many; V gene: TRBV15; J gene: TRBJ1-5; D gene: NA; CDR3 protein: CATSLTLRQESNQPQHF; CDR3 DNA: TGTGCCACCAGCCTAACCCTTCGACAGGAGAGCAATCAGCCCCAGCATTTT
clone size: NA; V gene: TRBV2; J gene: TRBJ1-4; D gene: TRBD1; CDR3 protein: CASSRAGTGDEKLFF; CDR3 DNA: TGTGCCAGCAGTCGAGCCGGGACAGGAGATGAAAAACTGTTTTTT
clone size: NA; V gene: TRBV7-2; J gene: TRBJ1-3; D gene: NA; CDR3 protein: CASSLFDRPSGNTIYF; CDR3 DNA: TGTGCCAGCAGCCTCTTTGACAGGCCCTCTGGAAACACCATATATTTT
clone size: NA; V gene: TRBV2; J gene: TRBJ1-6; D gene: TRBD1; CDR3 protein: CASSQGTGGWSPLHF; CDR3 DNA: TGTGCCAGCAGCCAAGGGACAGGGGGCTGGTCACCCCTCCACTTT
clone size: few; V gene: TRBV9; J gene: TRBJ1-3; D gene: NA; CDR3 protein: CASSFSPGGLGAAGNTIYF; CDR3 DNA: TGTGCCAGCAGCTTTTCACCCGGGGGTCTGGGGGCCGCGGGAAACACCATATATTTT
clone size: NA; V gene: TRBV29-1; J gene: TRBJ1-2; D gene: NA; CDR3 protein: CSVTLGSYGYTF; CDR3 DNA: TGCAGCGTTACCCTGGGGAGTTATGGCTACACCTTC
clone size: NA; V gene: TRBV29-1; J gene: TRBJ2-7; D gene: TRBD2; CDR3 protein: CSVGAGAYEQYF; CDR3 DNA: TGCAGCGTTGGAGCGGGGGCTTACGAGCAGTACTTC
clone size: NA; V gene: TRBV12-3/TRBV12-4; J gene: TRBJ1-2; D gene: NA; CDR3 protein: CASSPRGFSYGHTF; CDR3 DNA: TGTGCCAGCAGTCCGAGGGGTTTTTCCTATGGCCACACCTTC
clone size: many; V gene: TRBV7-9; J gene: TRBJ1-1; D gene: NA; CDR3 protein: CASSLRTNTEAFF; CDR3 DNA: TGTGCCAGCAGTTTACGCACAAACACTGAAGCTTTCTTT
clone size: NA; V gene: TRBV7-8; J gene: TRBJ1-2; D gene: TRBD1; CDR3 protein: CASSQRDSSNSYTF; CDR3 DNA: TGTGCCAGCAGCCAACGGGACAGCTCCAATAGCTACACCTTC
clone size: NA; V gene: TRBV7-9; J gene: TRBJ2-5; D gene: TRBD1; CDR3 protein: CASSDTQGFGQPQYF; CDR3 DNA: TGTGCCAGCAGTGACACACAGGGGTTTGGGCAGCCCCAGTACTTC
clone size: NA; V gene: TRBV4-2; J gene: TRBJ2-5; D gene: TRBD2; CDR3 protein: CASSQDRAGVGKTQYF; CDR3 DNA: TGTGCCAGCAGCCAAGATCGTGCGGGGGTAGGGAAGACCCAGTACTTC
clone size: NA; V gene: TRBV2; J gene: TRBJ1-2; D gene: TRBD1; CDR3 protein: CASSVATGGTYGYTF; CDR3 DNA: TGTGCCAGCAGCGTCGCGACAGGGGGTACATATGGCTACACCTTC
clone size: NA; V gene: TRBV12-3/TRBV12-4; J gene: TRBJ1-6; D gene: NA; CDR3 protein: CASSLDGFGNSPLHF; CDR3 DNA: TGTGCCAGCAGTTTGGACGGCTTTGGGAACTCACCCCTCCACTTT
clone size: few; V gene: TRBV9; J gene: TRBJ1-5; D gene: NA; CDR3 protein: CASSVDYTGQPQHF; CDR3 DNA: TGTGCCAGCAGCGTAGATTACACCGGTCAGCCCCAGCATTTT
clone size: NA; V gene: TRBV10-3; J gene: TRBJ1-3; D gene: NA; CDR3 protein: CAITFRRSEFGNTIYF; CDR3 DNA: TGTGCCATCACCTTTCGGCGCTCAGAGTTTGGAAACACCATATATTTT